These 7 T cell receptor beta chains came from one sample sequenced in a study of blood T cell repertoires in COVID-19. Generated by immunoSEQ multiplex PCR, the TCRdb table keeps only in-frame clones and is missing some. The sample has 150,000 to 200,000 clones, 75% to 90% seen once. Sequenced: peripheral blood. These receptors were collected from a human donor in a cohort sampled during active COVID-19.

Written as DNA, the CDR3 is TGTGCCAGCAGCCAAGACGCTGGGACTAGCTCCTACAATGAGCAGTTCTTC. Protein sequence: CASSQDAGTSSYNEQFF. The chain recombines TRBV3-1 (or the pseudogene TRBV3-2) with TRBJ2-1; TRBD2 matches 8 bases. In germline, CDR1 is LGHDT, CDR2 YNNKEL (reference sequence). The CDR3 is 17 amino acids. Trimming took 0 bases from V and 0 from J; bases not matched to a gene: 4.

This clone has just a few counts. This chain connects TRBV30 to TRBJ1-6; D may be TRBD1 (5 bases). The length of the CDR3 is 14 residues. V was shortened by 8 bases and J by 10 bases, with 21 bases between the two germline ends. In germline, CDR1 is GTSNPN, CDR2 SVGIG (reference sequence). In DNA form, the CDR3 reads TGTGCCGGGGCGCGGAGCATCGGCGGGTCACCCCTCCACTTT. Its translation: CAGARSIGGSPLHF.

The chain carries TRBV28 and TRBJ1-2; unclear D gene. Trimming removed 6 bases at V and 8 bases at J, with 10 bases between. The CDR3 length is 11 residues. The germline V gene has CDR1 MDHEN and CDR2 SYDVKM. The CDR3: CASRSEGGYTF. CDR3 DNA: TGTGCCAGCAGGTCGGAGGGCGGCTACACCTTC.

This clone was observed a few times. This rearrangement joins TRBV6-6 to TRBJ1-5; 8 bases align to TRBD1. Per germline, CDR1 MNHNY and CDR2 SVGAGI (reference sequence). With V trimmed by 0 bases and J by 2 bases, 3 bases remained unmatched. The CDR3 is 16 residues long. The CDR3 region has the DNA TGTGCCAGCAGTTACTCTACAGGGGGAGGCAATCAGCCCCAGCATTTT. It codes for CASSYSTGGGNQPQHF.

CDR3 in amino acids: CASSYSAGLGNEQFF. Written as DNA, the CDR3 is TGTGCCAGCAGTTACTCCGCGGGACTGGGCAATGAGCAGTTCTTC. V usage is TRBV6-5 and J usage is TRBJ2-1, with D perhaps matching TRBD2 (6 bases). The germline gives CDR1 MNHEY, CDR2 SVGAGI. V lost 0 bases and J 6 bases, leaving 12 bases between the germline ends. This CDR3 region has 15 residues.

This chain joins TRBV28 and TRBJ1-5; D might be TRBD1 (6 bases). Trimming pared 6 bases from V and 2 bases from J, leaving 14 bases between. Per germline, CDR1 MDHEN and CDR2 SYDVKM. This CDR3 region has 15 residues. The CDR3 reads CASRYREVGNQPQHF. The CDR3 nucleotides read TGTGCCAGCAGGTACAGGGAAGTCGGCAATCAGCCCCAGCATTTT.

The chain uses TRBV5-6 and TRBJ1-2, with no clear D. The CDR3 is made up of 13 amino acids. Germline V CDR1 and CDR2: SGHDT, YYEEEE. V was clipped by 4 bases and J by 7 bases, with 14 bases between them. This CDR3 reads CASSDPGVPGYTF. In DNA form, the CDR3 reads TGTGCCAGCAGCGACCCCGGGGTCCCTGGCTACACCTTC.